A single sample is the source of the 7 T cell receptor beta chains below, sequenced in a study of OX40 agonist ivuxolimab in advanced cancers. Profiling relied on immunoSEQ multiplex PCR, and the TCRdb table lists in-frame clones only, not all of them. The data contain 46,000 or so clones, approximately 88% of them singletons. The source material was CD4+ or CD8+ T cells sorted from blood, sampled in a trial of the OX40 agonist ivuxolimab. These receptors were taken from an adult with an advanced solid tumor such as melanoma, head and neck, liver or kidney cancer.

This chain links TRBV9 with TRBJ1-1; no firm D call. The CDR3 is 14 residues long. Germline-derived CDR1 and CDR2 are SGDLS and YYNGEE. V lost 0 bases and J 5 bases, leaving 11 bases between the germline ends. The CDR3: CASSVGSGWTEAFF. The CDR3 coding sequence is TGTGCCAGCAGCGTAGGGTCGGGGTGGACTGAAGCTTTCTTT.

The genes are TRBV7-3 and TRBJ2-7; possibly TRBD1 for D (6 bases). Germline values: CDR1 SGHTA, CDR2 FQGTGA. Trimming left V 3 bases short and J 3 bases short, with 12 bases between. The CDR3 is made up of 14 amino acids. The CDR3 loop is CASSFSSGDYEQYF. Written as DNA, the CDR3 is TGTGCCAGCAGCTTTTCATCAGGGGACTACGAGCAGTACTTC.

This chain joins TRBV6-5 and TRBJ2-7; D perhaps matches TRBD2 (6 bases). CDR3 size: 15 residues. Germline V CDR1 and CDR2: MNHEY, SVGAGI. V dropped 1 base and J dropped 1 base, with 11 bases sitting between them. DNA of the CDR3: TGTGCCAGCAGTTACTTGGCGGGAAGTTCCTACGAGCAGTACTTC. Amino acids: CASSYLAGSSYEQYF.

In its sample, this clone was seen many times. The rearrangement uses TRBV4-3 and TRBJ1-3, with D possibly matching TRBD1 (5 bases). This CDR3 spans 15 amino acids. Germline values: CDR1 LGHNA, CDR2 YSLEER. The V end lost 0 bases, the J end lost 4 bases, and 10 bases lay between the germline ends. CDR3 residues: CASSQEWGDGNTIYF. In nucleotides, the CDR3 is TGCGCCAGCAGCCAAGAGTGGGGGGACGGAAACACCATATATTTT.

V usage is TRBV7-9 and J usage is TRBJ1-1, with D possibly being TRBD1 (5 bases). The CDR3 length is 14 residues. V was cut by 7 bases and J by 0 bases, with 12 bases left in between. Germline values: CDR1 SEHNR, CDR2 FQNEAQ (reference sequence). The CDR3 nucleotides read TGTGCCAGCATAAGGGGAGGCTTGAACACTGAAGCTTTCTTT. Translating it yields CASIRGGLNTEAFF.

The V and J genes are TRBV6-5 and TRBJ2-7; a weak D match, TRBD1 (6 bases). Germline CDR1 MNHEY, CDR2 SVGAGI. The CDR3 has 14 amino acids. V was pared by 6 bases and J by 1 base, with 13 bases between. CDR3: CASSNYRVSYEQYF. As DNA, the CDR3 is TGTGCCAGCAGCAATTACAGGGTATCCTACGAGCAGTACTTC.

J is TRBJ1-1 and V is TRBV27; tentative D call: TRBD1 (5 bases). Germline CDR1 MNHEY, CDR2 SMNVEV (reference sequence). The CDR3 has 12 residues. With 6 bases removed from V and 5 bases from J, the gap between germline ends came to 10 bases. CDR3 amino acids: CASRSGGTEAFF. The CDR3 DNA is TGTGCCAGCAGGTCGGGGGGAACTGAAGCTTTCTTT.